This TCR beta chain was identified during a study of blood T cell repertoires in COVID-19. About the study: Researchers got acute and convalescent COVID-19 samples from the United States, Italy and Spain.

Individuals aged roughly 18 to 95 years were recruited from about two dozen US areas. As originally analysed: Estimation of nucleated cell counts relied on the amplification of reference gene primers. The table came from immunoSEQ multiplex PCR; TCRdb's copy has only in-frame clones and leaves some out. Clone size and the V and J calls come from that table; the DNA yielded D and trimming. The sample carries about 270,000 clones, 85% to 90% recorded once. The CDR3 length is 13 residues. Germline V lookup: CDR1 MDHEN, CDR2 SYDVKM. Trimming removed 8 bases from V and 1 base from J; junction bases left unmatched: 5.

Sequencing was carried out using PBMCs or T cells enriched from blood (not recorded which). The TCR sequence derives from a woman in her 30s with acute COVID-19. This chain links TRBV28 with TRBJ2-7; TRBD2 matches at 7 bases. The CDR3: CASEPSGSYEQYF. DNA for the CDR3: TGTGCCAGCGAGCCTAGCGGATCCTACGAGCAGTACTTC.